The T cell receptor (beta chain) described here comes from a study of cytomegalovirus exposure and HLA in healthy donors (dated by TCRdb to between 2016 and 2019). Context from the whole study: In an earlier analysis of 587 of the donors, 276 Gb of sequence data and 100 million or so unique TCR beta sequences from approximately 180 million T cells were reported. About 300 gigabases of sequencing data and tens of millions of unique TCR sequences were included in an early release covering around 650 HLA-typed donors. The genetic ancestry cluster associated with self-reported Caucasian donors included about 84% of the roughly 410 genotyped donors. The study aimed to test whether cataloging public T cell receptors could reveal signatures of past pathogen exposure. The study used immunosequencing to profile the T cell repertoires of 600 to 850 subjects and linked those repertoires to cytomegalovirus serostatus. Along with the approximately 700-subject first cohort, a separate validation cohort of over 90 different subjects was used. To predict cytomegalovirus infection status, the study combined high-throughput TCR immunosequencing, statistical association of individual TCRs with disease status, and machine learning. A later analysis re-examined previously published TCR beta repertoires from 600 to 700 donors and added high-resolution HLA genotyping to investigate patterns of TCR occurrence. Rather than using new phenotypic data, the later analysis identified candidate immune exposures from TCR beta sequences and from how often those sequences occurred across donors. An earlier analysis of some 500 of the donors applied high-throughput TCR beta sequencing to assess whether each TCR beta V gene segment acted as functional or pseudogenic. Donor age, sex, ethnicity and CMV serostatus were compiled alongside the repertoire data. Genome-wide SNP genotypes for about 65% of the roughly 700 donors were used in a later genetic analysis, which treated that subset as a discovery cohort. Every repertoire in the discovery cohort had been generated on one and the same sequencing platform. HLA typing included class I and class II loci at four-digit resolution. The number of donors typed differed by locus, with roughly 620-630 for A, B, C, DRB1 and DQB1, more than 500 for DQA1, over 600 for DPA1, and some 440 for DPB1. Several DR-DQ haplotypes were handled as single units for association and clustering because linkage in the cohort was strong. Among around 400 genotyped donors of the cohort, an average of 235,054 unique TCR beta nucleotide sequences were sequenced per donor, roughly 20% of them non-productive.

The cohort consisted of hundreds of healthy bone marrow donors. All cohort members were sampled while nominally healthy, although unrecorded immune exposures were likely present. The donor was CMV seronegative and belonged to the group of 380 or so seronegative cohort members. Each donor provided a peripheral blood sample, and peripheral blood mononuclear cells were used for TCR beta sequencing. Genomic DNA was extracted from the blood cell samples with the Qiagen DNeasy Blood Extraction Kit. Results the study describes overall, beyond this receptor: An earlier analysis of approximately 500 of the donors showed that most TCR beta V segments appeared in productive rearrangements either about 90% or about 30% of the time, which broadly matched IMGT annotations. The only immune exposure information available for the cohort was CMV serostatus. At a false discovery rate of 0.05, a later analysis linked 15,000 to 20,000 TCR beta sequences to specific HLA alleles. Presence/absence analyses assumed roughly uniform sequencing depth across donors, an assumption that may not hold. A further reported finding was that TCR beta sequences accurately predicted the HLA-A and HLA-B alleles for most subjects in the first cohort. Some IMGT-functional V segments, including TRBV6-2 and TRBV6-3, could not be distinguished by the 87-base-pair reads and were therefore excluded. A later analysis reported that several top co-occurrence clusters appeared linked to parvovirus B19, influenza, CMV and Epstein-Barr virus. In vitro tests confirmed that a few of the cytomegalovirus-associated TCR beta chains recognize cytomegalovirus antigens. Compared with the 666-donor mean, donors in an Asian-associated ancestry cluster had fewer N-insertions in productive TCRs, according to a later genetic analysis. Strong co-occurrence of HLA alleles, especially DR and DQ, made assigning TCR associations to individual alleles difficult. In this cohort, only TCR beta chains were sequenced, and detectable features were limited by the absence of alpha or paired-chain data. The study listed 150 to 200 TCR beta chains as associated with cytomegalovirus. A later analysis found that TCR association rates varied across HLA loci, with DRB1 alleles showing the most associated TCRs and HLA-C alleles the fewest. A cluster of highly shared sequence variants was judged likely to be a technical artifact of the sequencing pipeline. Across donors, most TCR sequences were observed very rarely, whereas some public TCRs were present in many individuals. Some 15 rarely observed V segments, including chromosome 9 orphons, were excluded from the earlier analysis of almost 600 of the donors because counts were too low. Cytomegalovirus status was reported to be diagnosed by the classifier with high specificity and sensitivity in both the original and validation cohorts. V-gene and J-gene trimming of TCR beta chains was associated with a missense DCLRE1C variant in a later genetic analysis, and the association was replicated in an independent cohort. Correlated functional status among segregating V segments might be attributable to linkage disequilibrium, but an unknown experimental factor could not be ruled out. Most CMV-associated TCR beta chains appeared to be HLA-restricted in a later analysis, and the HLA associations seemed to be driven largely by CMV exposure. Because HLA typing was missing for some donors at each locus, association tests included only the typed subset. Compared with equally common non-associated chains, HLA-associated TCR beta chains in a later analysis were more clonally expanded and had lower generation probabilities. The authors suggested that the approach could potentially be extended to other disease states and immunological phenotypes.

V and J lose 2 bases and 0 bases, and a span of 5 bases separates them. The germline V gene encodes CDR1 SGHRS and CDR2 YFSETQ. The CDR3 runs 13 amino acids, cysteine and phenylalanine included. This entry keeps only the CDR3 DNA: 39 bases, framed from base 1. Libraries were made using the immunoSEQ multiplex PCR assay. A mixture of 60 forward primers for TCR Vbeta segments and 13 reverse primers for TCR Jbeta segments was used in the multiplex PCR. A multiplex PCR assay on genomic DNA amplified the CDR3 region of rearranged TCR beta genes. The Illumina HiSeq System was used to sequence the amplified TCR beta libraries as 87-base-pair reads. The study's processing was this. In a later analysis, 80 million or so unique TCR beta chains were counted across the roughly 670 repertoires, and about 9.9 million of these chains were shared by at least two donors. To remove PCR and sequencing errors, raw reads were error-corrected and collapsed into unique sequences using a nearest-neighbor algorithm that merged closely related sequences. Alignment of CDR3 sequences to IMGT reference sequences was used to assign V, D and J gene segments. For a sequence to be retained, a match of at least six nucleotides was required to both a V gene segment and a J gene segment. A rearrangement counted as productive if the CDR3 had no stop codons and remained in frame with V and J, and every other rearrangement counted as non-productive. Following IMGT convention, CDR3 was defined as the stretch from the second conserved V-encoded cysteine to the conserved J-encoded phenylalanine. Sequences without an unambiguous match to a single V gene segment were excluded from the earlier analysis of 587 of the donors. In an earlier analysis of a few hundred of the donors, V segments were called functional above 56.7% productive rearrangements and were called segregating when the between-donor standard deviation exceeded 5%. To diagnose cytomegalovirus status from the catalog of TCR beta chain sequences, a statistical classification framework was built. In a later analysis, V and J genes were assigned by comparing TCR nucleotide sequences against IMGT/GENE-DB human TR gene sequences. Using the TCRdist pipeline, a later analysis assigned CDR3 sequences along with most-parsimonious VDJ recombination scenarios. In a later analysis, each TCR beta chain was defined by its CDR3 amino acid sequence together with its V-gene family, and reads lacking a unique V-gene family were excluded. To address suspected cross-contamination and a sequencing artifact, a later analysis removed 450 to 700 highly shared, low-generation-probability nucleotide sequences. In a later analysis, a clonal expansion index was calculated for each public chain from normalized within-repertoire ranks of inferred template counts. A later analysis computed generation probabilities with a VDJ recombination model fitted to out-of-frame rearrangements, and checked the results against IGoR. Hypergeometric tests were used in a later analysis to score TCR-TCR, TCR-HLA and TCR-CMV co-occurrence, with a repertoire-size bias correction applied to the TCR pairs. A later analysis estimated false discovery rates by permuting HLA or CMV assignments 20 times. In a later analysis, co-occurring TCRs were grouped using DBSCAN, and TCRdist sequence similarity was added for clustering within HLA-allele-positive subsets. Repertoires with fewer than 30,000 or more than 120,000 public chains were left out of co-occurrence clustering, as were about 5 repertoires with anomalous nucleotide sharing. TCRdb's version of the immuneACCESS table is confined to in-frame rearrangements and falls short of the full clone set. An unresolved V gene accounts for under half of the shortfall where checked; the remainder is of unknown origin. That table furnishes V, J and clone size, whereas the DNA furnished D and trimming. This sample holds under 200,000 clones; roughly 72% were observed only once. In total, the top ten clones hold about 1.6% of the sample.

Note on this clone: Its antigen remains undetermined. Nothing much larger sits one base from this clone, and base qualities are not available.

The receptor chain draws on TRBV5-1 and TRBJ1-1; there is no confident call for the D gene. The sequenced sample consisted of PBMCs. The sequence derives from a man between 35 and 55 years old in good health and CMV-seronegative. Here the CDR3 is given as CASSFQMNTEAFF. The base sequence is TGCGCCAGCAGCTTTCAGATGAACACTGAAGCTTTCTTT.